Below, 5 T cell receptor beta chains from the same sample are listed, as sequenced in a study of Graves' ophthalmopathy and Graves' hyperthyroidism. Amplification of the TCR beta CDR3 regions used RNA transcripts (as template). Second-round multiplex PCR came after first-round RT-PCR with HTBI primers. MiXCR, run by TCRdb on the multiplex PCR reads, gives a single entry per CDR3 protein. The repertoire holds hundreds of thousands of distinct CDR3 sequences, with 20% to 25% as singletons. Source material: peripheral blood. All receptors come from a woman between 18 and 30 years old with stable Graves' hyperthyroidism. Some clones in this sample may be carry-over from other donors' samples.

This clonotype was seen a few times. The chain has TRBV12-3 or TRBV12-4 and TRBJ2-2; TRBD2 aligns across 7 bases. V shed 8 bases and J 1 base; nucleotides not matched to a gene: 7. CDR3 size: 15 residues. CDR3 sequence: CASLLRGVNTGELFF. CDR3 nucleotides: TGTGCCAGCCTCCTTCGGGGGGTGAACACCGGGGAGCTGTTTTTT.

At least ten counts were recorded for this clonotype. The chain recombines TRBV12-3 or TRBV12-4 with TRBJ1-6; 8 bases line up with TRBD1. The CDR3 has 15 amino acids. Trimming removed 3 bases from V and 9 bases from J; junction bases left unmatched: 7. The CDR3 here is CASSFRGRDGSPLHF. CDR3 sequence (DNA): TGTGCCAGCAGTTTCAGGGGGCGCGACGGTTCACCCCTCCACTTT.

This clonotype occurred a few times. V gene TRBV6-5 combines with J gene TRBJ1-2; D gene unclear. Germline loops: CDR1 MNHEY, CDR2 SVGAGI. Trimming stripped 0 bases from V and 8 bases from J, with 13 bases between. The CDR3 consists of 14 residues. CDR3 nucleotide sequence: TGTGCCAGCAGTTACTCGAGGGCCCTAGAAGGCTACACCTTC. This translates into CASSYSRALEGYTF.

This clonotype was seen ten or more times. The chain combines TRBV10-1 with TRBJ2-7; D unresolved. Germline V gives CDR1 WNHNN, CDR2 SYGVQD (reference sequence). Trimming stripped 3 bases from V and 2 bases from J, with 11 bases between. The CDR3 is 14 amino acids. The CDR3 bases are TGCGCCAGCAGTGATTCGAGAGGACCCTACGAGCAGTACTTC. This gives the protein CASSDSRGPYEQYF.

This clonotype came up many times. This chain joins TRBV30 and TRBJ1-1; D not resolved. CDR1 is GTSNPN, CDR2 SVGIG, per germline (reference sequence). This CDR3 contains 11 residues. Trimming took 1 base from V and 5 from J, leaving 5 bases between them. This CDR3 is CAWSGDTEAFF. The CDR3 nucleotides are TGTGCCTGGAGTGGGGATACTGAAGCTTTCTTT. The full variable domain, in which reference TRBV30 and TRBJ1-1 provide the parts outside the CDR3, is SQTIHQWPATLVQPVGSPLSLECTVEGTSNPNLYWYRQAAGRGLQLLFYSVGIGQISSEVPQNLSASRPQDRQFILSSKKLLLSDSGFYLCAWSGDTEAFFGQGTRLTVV.